These 20 T cell receptor beta chains were sequenced from one sample in a study of blood T cell repertoires in COVID-19. Here immunoSEQ multiplex PCR was the method, and the copy in TCRdb shows in-frame clones only, minus some. The table records approximately 24,000 clones, 94% of them present only once. The specimen was peripheral blood. These TCRs come from a woman in her 50s with active COVID-19.

The gene calls are TRBV6-5 and TRBJ2-3; D possibly corresponds to TRBD1 (6 bases). The CDR3 runs 15 residues. Germline V CDR1 and CDR2: MNHEY, SVGAGI. V lost 6 bases and J 7 bases, leaving 20 bases between the germline ends. CDR3 bases: TGTGCCAGCAGGGCAGGGGAAAAGTTGGAGAATACGCAGTATTTT. Its translation is CASRAGEKLENTQYF.

The V call is TRBV9, the J call TRBJ2-5; maybe TRBD2 (6 bases). Deletions cut 2 bases from V and 6 bases from J, with 11 bases between. Germline V gene data show CDR1 as SGDLS and CDR2 as YYNGEE. The CDR3 is 13 amino acids. The CDR3, as DNA: TGTGCCAGCAGCGTCCGGGACTTACAGACCCAGTACTTC. The encoded protein is CASSVRDLQTQYF. Full variable domain (remainder filled in from reference TRBV9 and TRBJ2-5): DSGVTQTPKHLITATGQRVTLRCSPRSGDLSVYWYQQSLDQGLQFLIQYYNGEERAKGNILERFSAQQFPDLHSELNLSSLELGDSALYFCASSVRDLQTQYFGPGTRLLVL.

The V and J genes are TRBV7-6 and TRBJ2-5; 10 nucleotides align to TRBD1. The germline V gene has CDR1 SGHVS and CDR2 FNYEAQ. CDR3 length: 14 residues. V shed 5 bases, J shed 6 bases, and the junction held 6 bases outside the gene matches. CDR3: CASSEGQGLKTQYF. For the CDR3, the DNA is TGTGCCAGCAGCGAGGGACAGGGGCTGAAGACCCAGTACTTC.

This chain links TRBV6-5 with TRBJ2-3; TRBD1 is a possible D gene (6 bases). Trimming took off 2 bases at V and 4 bases at J, with 16 bases between the two ends. CDR3 length: 16 residues. Germline values: CDR1 MNHEY, CDR2 SVGAGI. For the CDR3, the DNA is TGTGCCAGCAGTTACCGGGGACACCCCGGAGCAGATACGCAGTATTTT. Amino acid sequence: CASSYRGHPGADTQYF.

This sequence joins TRBV5-1 and TRBJ1-4; TRBD1 matches 8 bases. The CDR3 has 15 amino acids. Germline V CDR1 and CDR2: SGHRS, YFSETQ. V was pared by 4 bases and J by 8 bases, with 10 bases of the junction left unmatched. The CDR3 DNA is TGCGCCAGCAGCCAGGCTACAGGGGGAATGGAAAAACTGTTTTTT. This translates into CASSQATGGMEKLFF.

This clone has a single count. This sequence joins TRBV28 and TRBJ2-7; 10 nucleotides match TRBD2. V shed 7 bases, J shed 3 bases, and the junction held 12 bases outside the gene matches. The CDR3 is 16 residues long. The V gene's germline CDR1 is MDHEN and CDR2 SYDVKM. The CDR3 is CASTFPGLAYCYEQYF. The DNA of the CDR3 is TGTGCCAGCACCTTTCCGGGACTAGCGTATTGCTACGAGCAGTACTTC.

The V call is TRBV12-3 or TRBV12-4, the J call TRBJ2-2; D gene uncertain. The CDR3 is 13 residues long. V lost 6 bases, J lost 5 bases, and 10 bases lay in between. The DNA of the CDR3 is TGTGCCAGCAGCCCCAGATTAACCGGGGAGCTGTTTTTT. Protein product: CASSPRLTGELFF.

This sequence joins TRBV18 and TRBJ1-5, with 7 nucleotides matching TRBD1. J was trimmed by 5 bases and V by 3 bases; bases with no gene match: 4. CDR1 is KGHSH, CDR2 LQKENI, per germline. There are 14 residues in the CDR3. CDR3 coding DNA: TGTGCCAGCTCACCGGGACAGAGCCATCAGCCCCAGCATTTT. Translating gives CASSPGQSHQPQHF.

This chain joins TRBV24-1 and TRBJ2-7, with TRBD1 as a possible D gene (5 bases). This CDR3 is 11 amino acids long. The V end was cut by 8 bases, the J end by 6 bases, with 10 bases between. The germline V gene has CDR1 KGHDR and CDR2 SFDVKD. This CDR3 reads CATIGHREQYF. The DNA for the CDR3 is TGTGCCACCATAGGACACCGCGAGCAGTACTTC.

The chain links TRBV10-1 to TRBJ2-2, with D uncertain. CDR3 length: 15 amino acids. The germline gives CDR1 WNHNN, CDR2 SYGVQD (reference sequence). V was trimmed by 0 bases and J by 4 bases, leaving 9 bases between them. The DNA of the CDR3 is TGCGCCAGCAGTGAGTCCAGTTTTTCCACCGGGGAGCTGTTTTTT. Protein product: CASSESSFSTGELFF.

The V and J genes are TRBV25-1 and TRBJ2-2; maybe TRBD1 (6 bases). CDR1 is MGHDK and CDR2 is SYGVNS in the germline V gene. V lost 5 bases and J lost 1, with 11 bases in between. This CDR3 has 15 residues. CDR3 bases: TGTGCCAGCAGTAAGGACAGCGTGAACACCGGGGAGCTGTTTTTT. This encodes CASSKDSVNTGELFF.

This chain links TRBV7-9 with TRBJ2-7; D not certain. This CDR3 is 12 amino acids long. V dropped 5 bases and J dropped 3 bases, with 8 bases sitting between them. Germline values: CDR1 SEHNR, CDR2 FQNEAQ (reference sequence). CDR3 sequence reads: CASSRSGYEQYV. The CDR3 nucleotides read TGTGCCAGCAGCCGCAGTGGCTACGAGCAGTACGTC.

The chain has TRBV2 and TRBJ2-1; TRBD2 agrees at 10 bases. This CDR3 is built from 14 residues. The V segment lost 8 bases and the J segment 6 bases; nucleotides outside the gene matches: 7. Per germline, CDR1 SNHLY and CDR2 FYNNEI. The CDR3 protein is CASLGLAAANEQFF. The CDR3 DNA is TGTGCCAGCCTTGGACTAGCGGCAGCCAATGAGCAGTTCTTC.

CDR3 DNA: TGCGCCAGCAGTGAAGGAATTTTCAGCGGGAGTTACGAGCAGTACTTC. This translates into CASSEGIFSGSYEQYF. The chain carries TRBV10-1 and TRBJ2-7, with TRBD2 matching over 8 bases. The V gene's germline CDR1 is WNHNN and CDR2 SYGVQD (reference sequence). The CDR3 is 16 residues long. J lost 4 bases, V lost 3 bases, and 11 bases had no gene match.

The chain has TRBV27 and TRBJ2-1, with 8 bases fitting TRBD1. In germline, CDR1 is MNHEY, CDR2 SMNVEV (reference sequence). CDR3 length equals 16 residues. The trim removed 4 bases at V and 4 bases at J, leaving 9 bases unmatched. Here the CDR3 DNA reads TGTGCCAGCAGTTCAGGACAGGGCGGCTATTACAATGAGCAGTTCTTC. Encoded protein: CASSSGQGGYYNEQFF.

The chain combines TRBV7-9 with TRBJ1-4, with 7 bases identical to TRBD1. V dropped 5 bases and J dropped 8; count of bases not matched to a gene: 8. Germline V gene data show CDR1 as SEHNR and CDR2 as FQNEAQ (reference sequence). The CDR3 has 14 amino acids. The DNA for the CDR3 is TGTGCCAGCAGCCCCGCCGGGACAGTCGAAAAACTGTTTTTT. Protein: CASSPAGTVEKLFF.

V and J are TRBV15 and TRBJ2-1; possible D gene TRBD2, 6 bases. The CDR3 runs to 18 residues. Trimming pared 0 bases from V and 7 bases from J, leaving 22 bases between. CDR1 LNHNV and CDR2 YYDKDF come from the germline V gene (reference sequence). The CDR3 sequence is CATSRDNLNPGLGNEQFF. The CDR3 region has the DNA TGTGCCACCAGCAGAGACAACTTGAACCCGGGACTGGGTAATGAGCAGTTCTTC.

The rearrangement links TRBV28 to TRBJ2-7; 7 bases line up with TRBD1. From germline, CDR1 is MDHEN and CDR2 SYDVKM. Trimming took 5 bases from V and 3 from J; bases not matched to a gene: 4. CDR3 length: 13 residues. As DNA, the CDR3 is TGTGCCAGCAGTGGGACAGCACGCTACGAGCAGTACGTC. Its translation is CASSGTARYEQYV.

J is TRBJ2-1 and V is TRBV9; D perhaps matches TRBD1 (5 bases). Germline CDR1 reads SGDLS; CDR2 reads YYNGEE. The ends were cut back, 0 bases at V and 8 bases at J, with 18 bases in the middle. The CDR3 is 16 amino acids. The CDR3: CASSVGVQGRPYEQFF. CDR3 nucleotides: TGTGCCAGCAGCGTAGGAGTCCAGGGAAGACCGTATGAGCAGTTCTTC.

This chain uses TRBV7-9 with TRBJ1-4; a weak D match, TRBD1 (5 bases). The CDR3 runs 13 residues. CDR1 and CDR2 (germline): SEHNR, FQNEAQ (reference sequence). V lost 7 bases and J 8 bases, leaving 14 bases between the germline ends. The CDR3 DNA sequence: TGTGCCAGCATCCGGGGGGGTGGCGAAAAACTGTTTTTT. It encodes CASIRGGGEKLFF.